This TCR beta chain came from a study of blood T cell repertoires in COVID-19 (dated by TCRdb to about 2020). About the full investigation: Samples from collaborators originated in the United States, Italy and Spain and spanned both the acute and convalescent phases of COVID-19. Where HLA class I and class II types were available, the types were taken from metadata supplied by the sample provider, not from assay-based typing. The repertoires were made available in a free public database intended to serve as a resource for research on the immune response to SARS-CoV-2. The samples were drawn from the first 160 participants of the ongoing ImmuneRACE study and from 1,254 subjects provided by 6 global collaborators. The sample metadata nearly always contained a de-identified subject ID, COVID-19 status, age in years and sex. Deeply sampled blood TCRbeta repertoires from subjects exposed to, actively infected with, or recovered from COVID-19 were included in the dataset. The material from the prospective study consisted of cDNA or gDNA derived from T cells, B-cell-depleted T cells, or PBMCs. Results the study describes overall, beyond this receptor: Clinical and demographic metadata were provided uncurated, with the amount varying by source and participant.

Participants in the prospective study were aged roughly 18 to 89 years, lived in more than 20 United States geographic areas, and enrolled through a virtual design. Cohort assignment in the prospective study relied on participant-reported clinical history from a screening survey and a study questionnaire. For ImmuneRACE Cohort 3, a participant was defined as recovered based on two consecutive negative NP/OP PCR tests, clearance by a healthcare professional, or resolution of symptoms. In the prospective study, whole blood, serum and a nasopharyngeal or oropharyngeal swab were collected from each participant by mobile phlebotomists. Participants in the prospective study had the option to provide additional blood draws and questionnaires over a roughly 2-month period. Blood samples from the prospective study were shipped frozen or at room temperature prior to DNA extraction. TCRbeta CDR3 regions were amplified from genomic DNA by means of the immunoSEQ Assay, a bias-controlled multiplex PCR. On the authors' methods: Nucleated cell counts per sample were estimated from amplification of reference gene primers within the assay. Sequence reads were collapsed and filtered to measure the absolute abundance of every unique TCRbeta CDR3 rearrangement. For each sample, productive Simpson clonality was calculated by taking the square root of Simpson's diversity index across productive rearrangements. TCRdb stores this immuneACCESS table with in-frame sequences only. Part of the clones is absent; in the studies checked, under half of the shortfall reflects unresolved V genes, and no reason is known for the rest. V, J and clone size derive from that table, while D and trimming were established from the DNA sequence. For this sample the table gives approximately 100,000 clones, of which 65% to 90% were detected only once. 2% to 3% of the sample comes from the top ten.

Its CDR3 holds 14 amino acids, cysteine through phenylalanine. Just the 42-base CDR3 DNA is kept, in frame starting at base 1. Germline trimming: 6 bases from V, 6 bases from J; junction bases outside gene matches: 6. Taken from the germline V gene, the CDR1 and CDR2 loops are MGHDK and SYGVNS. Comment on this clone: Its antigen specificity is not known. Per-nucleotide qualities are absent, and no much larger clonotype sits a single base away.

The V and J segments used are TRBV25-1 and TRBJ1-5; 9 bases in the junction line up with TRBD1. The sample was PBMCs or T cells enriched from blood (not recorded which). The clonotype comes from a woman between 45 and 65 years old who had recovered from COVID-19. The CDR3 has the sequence CASSATGGFQPQHF. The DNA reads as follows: TGTGCCAGCAGCGCTACAGGGGGCTTTCAGCCCCAGCATTTT. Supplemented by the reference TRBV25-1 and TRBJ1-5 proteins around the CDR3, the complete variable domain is EADIYQTPRYLVIGTGKKITLECSQTMGHDKMYWYQQDPGMELHLIHYSYGVNSTEKGDLSSESTVSRIRTEHFPLTLESARPSHTSQYLCASSATGGFQPQHFGDGTRLSIL.